A single sample is the source of the 4 T cell receptor beta chains below, sequenced in a study of blood T cell repertoires in COVID-19. The protocol was immunoSEQ multiplex PCR, while the TCRdb copy is restricted to in-frame clones and leaves out a portion. This sample has some 270,000 clones, with roughly 86% found just once. Input material: peripheral blood. The receptors shown here come from a man aged 40-49 years with active or convalescent COVID-19.

This sequence joins TRBV19 and TRBJ2-5; 7 positions agree with TRBD2. Trimming cost V 5 bases and J 5 bases; bases outside gene matches: 5. The CDR3 totals 13 residues. Germline V gene data show CDR1 as LNHDA and CDR2 as SQIVND (reference sequence). The CDR3 DNA reads as TGTGCCAGTAGTTCCATAGCGGGTGAGACCCAGTACTTC. Translation: CASSSIAGETQYF. Full variable domain (rest looked up from reference TRBV19 and TRBJ2-5): DGGITQSPKYLFRKEGQNVTLSCEQNLNHDAMYWYRQDPGQGLRLIYYSQIVNDFQKGDIAEGYSVSREKKESFPLTVTSAQKNPTAFYLCASSSIAGETQYFGPGTRLLVL.

This rearrangement joins TRBV11-2 to TRBJ2-7, with a possible D match to TRBD2 (6 bases). The CDR3 extends over 15 amino acids. V was clipped by 2 bases and J by 1 base, with 12 bases between them. Germline V gene lookup returns CDR1 SGHAT and CDR2 FQNNGV. This CDR3 reads CASSLFGSGSYEQYF. Here the CDR3 DNA reads TGTGCCAGCAGCTTATTTGGTAGCGGTTCCTACGAGCAGTACTTC. Looking up the rest from reference TRBV11-2 and TRBJ2-7 gives the full variable domain: EAGVAQSPRYKIIEKRQSVAFWCNPISGHATLYWYQQILGQGPKLLIQFQNNGVVDDSQLPKDRFSAERLKGVDSTLKIQPAKLEDSAVYLCASSLFGSGSYEQYFGPGTRLTVT.

As DNA, the CDR3 is TGTGCCAGCAGCTTAGCGGGAGGGGATACCGTGGAAGCTTTCTTT. Amino acid sequence: CASSLAGGDTVEAFF. V is TRBV7-2 and J is TRBJ1-1; D possibly corresponds to TRBD1 (5 bases). Germline loops: CDR1 SGHTA, CDR2 FQGNSA. Trimming removed 0 bases from V and 8 bases from J, with 16 bases in between. The CDR3 is made up of 15 amino acids.

V usage is TRBV28 and J usage is TRBJ1-4; the D gene is possibly TRBD1 (6 bases). CDR1 and CDR2 from the germline V gene are MDHEN and SYDVKM. The CDR3 runs to 15 residues. Trimming removed 5 bases at V and 8 bases at J, with 18 bases between. CDR3 sequence reads: CASSLAGAPREKLFF. In DNA, the CDR3 is TGTGCCAGCAGTCTCGCGGGGGCCCCACGGGAAAAACTGTTTTTT.